This record covers a single T cell receptor beta chain. This sample is part of a study of T cell changes during pregnancy in multiple sclerosis. The CDR3 spans 14 residues. The germline gives CDR1 SGHAT, CDR2 FQNNGV. V was clipped by 0 bases and J by 12 bases, with 17 bases between them. Profiling relied on immunoSEQ multiplex PCR, and the TCRdb table lists in-frame clones only, not all of them. The table includes 45,000 to 60,000 clones, roughly 90% detected once. This sequence originates from a female donor with multiple sclerosis, enrolled in a pregnancy study. The chain carries TRBV11-2 and TRBJ1-1; D is undetermined. Sequenced material: peripheral blood, taken in the first trimester of pregnancy. The CDR3 spells CASSLETQTPSSFF. DNA for the CDR3: TGTGCCAGCAGCTTAGAGACACAAACCCCCTCCTCTTTCTTT.